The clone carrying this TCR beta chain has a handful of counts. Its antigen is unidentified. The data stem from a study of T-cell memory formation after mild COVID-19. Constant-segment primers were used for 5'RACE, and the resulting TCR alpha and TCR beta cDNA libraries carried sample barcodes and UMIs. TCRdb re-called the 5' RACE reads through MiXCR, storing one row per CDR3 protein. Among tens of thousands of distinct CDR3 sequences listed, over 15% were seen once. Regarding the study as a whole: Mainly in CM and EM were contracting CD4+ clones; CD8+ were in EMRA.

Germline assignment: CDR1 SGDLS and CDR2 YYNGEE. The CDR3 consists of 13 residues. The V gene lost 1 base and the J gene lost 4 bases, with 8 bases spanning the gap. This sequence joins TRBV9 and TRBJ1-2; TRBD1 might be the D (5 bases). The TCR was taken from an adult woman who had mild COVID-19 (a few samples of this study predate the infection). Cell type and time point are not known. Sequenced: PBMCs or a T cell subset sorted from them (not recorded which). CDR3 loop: CASSVMGVYGYTF. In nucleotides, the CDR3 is TGTGCCAGCAGCGTAATGGGGGTCTATGGCTACACCTTC.